The rows below give T cell receptor beta chains drawn from one sample of a study of CD8+ T cells in alopecia areata. Assay used: immunoSEQ multiplex PCR; TCRdb lists only in-frame clones, some missing. The sample records some 180,000 clones, almost 65% being singletons. This sample comprised CD4+ T cells sorted from blood, obtained at week 0. The receptors were gathered from a human donor with alopecia areata. CDR3s include the opening cysteine and the closing phenylalanine or tryptophan. A D gene is named only where the DNA matches it firmly. Clone size is given for some rows only: seen once, a few or many times, or a class if the clone is expanded.

clone size	V gene	J gene	D gene	CDR3 protein
-	TRBV5-1	TRBJ2-1	TRBD1	CASSPRQGPYNEQFF
-	TRBV6-5	TRBJ2-3	-	CASSYSGGSTDTQYF
-	TRBV10-3	TRBJ2-5	-	CAQAREFGETQYF
-	TRBV10-3	TRBJ1-5	-	CAISGAGGQPQHF
few	TRBV29-1	TRBJ2-4	-	CSVEWAGIAKNIQYF
-	TRBV7-8	TRBJ2-1	TRBD2	CASSLTGGSYNEQFF
-	TRBV7-8	TRBJ1-2	-	CASSLRNSLGQGGYTF
-	TRBV15	TRBJ2-7	-	CATGQGPSYEQYF
-	TRBV29-1	TRBJ1-2	-	CSASTSNYGYTF
-	TRBV29-1	TRBJ1-1	TRBD1	CSVARQGSTEAFF
-	TRBV30	TRBJ2-5	-	CAGTPGPKATQYF
-	TRBV6-6	TRBJ1-3	-	CASFGQRARNTIYF
-	TRBV28	TRBJ2-7	TRBD1	CASSLLIGQGAYEQYF
-	TRBV7-2	TRBJ1-3	-	CASSLDYSMGNTIYF
-	TRBV11-2	TRBJ2-1	TRBD2	CASSSNTHAGGRYNEQFF
-	TRBV30	TRBJ1-6	-	CAWSNSWEPLHF
-	TRBV2	TRBJ2-3	-	CASSVGIARGTDTQYF
-	TRBV7-2	TRBJ2-7	-	CASSTRWASYEQYF
-	TRBV10-3	TRBJ2-7	-	CAISPGAEQYF
-	TRBV29-1	TRBJ2-3	TRBD2	CSAATSGVADTQYF
-	TRBV29-1	TRBJ1-1	-	CSVRQNTEAFF
-	TRBV4-3	TRBJ2-3	TRBD2	CASSQVELAGGGTDTQYF
few	TRBV19	TRBJ2-1	-	CASTQGMGKFF
-	TRBV30	TRBJ1-1	TRBD1	CAWRDTGTGVTEAFF
-	TRBV5-6	TRBJ2-7	-	CASSAGLYEQYF
-	TRBV29-1	TRBJ2-2	-	CSVGTLPTGELFF
-	TRBV5-4	TRBJ1-6	-	CASSLAQFNSPLHF
few	TRBV29-1	TRBJ2-2	-	CSAVGIRGPNTGELFF
-	TRBV29-1	TRBJ2-2	-	CSVGRGPNTGELFF
once	TRBV20-1	TRBJ1-2	-	CSAAYGYTF
few	TRBV25-1	TRBJ2-5	TRBD1	CASTGWTGRQETQYF
-	TRBV29-1	TRBJ1-1	-	CSGIRQNTEAFF
-	TRBV30	TRBJ1-1	-	CAWTRQNMNTEAFF
-	TRBV29-1	TRBJ2-3	-	CSVVEGLHTDTQYF
-	TRBV5-1	TRBJ2-3	-	CASALFPADTQYF
-	TRBV30	TRBJ2-7	-	CAWSALNEQYF
-	TRBV30	TRBJ2-7	-	CAWTRDWSSYEQYF
-	TRBV5-1	TRBJ2-3	-	CASSLAGVGTDTQYF
-	TRBV30	TRBJ2-7	TRBD1	CACLTGAPYEQYF
-	TRBV30	TRBJ1-1	-	CAWSRQENTEAFF
-	TRBV28	TRBJ2-3	-	CASSARRGRGTDTQYF
-	TRBV14	TRBJ2-3	TRBD2	CASSPQGLVSDTQYF
-	TRBV30	TRBJ1-1	TRBD1	CAWSSGGSGLAAFF
-	TRBV30	TRBJ2-7	-	CAWSPGAGTEQYF
few	TRBV6-1	TRBJ2-5	-	CASSVLRGIGYF
-	TRBV6-6	TRBJ2-1	TRBD2	CASSYSARGDEQFF
few	TRBV9	TRBJ1-6	-	CASSRDPSYNSPLHF
many	TRBV30	TRBJ1-6	TRBD1	CAWRTGGAGPLHF
-	TRBV6-5	TRBJ1-2	-	CASSYGVPNYGYTF
-	TRBV5-6	TRBJ1-5	-	CASSLGSRGNQPQHF
-	TRBV14	TRBJ2-3	TRBD2	CASSLSGGNTDTQYF
-	TRBV19	TRBJ2-4	-	CASSISGSKNIQYF
-	TRBV30	TRBJ2-4	-	CAWEKGRRANIQYF
-	TRBV5-1	TRBJ2-1	-	CASRGLAEQFF
few	TRBV30	TRBJ1-3	-	CAWDRQASGNTIYF